The clone carrying this T cell receptor beta chain was detected ten times or more. RNA transcripts were the template, and TCR beta CDR3 regions were amplified from them. In the first round, RT-PCR was carried out with HTBI primers, and a multiplex PCR formed the second round. Via MiXCR, TCRdb re-called the multiplex PCR reads, giving one row per CDR3 protein. The table records about 150,000 distinct CDR3 sequences, less than 45% of them present only once. This sample was taken from a study of Graves' ophthalmopathy and Graves' hyperthyroidism. Germline CDR1 and CDR2: SGHTA and FQGTGA. Trimming shortened V by 5 bases and J by 2 bases, and 11 bases separated the two germline ends. This CDR3 spans 14 amino acids.

The rearrangement uses TRBV7-3 and TRBJ2-3, with D unresolved. The TCR originated in a woman aged 40 to 50 with Graves' ophthalmopathy. Source material: peripheral blood. In DNA form, the CDR3 reads TGTGCCAGCAGCCACGACGGATACACAGATACGCAGTATTTT. Amino acids: CASSHDGYTDTQYF.